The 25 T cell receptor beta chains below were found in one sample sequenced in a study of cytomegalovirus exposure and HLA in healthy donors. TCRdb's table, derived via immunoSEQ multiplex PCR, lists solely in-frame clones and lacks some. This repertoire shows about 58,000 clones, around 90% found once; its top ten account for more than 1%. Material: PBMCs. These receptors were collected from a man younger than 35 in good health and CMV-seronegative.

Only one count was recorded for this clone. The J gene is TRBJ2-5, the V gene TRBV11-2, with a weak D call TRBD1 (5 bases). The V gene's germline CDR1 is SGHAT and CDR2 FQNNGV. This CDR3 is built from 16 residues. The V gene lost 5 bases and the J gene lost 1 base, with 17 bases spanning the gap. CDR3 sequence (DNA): TGTGCCAGCAGCCAGACCGCAGGGCTTCCCCAAGAGACCCAGTACTTC. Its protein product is CASSQTAGLPQETQYF.

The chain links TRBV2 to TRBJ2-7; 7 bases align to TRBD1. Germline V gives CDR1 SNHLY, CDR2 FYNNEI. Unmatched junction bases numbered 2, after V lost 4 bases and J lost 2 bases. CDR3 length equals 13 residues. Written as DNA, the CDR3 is TGTGCCAGCAGTGGTACAGGGGCCTACGAGCAGTACTTC. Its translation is CASSGTGAYEQYF.

CDR3 DNA: TGTGCCAGTAGTATCTTGGCCGGCGGTGAAGCTTTCTTT. It translates to CASSILAGGEAFF. The chain couples TRBV19 to TRBJ1-1; D is unclear. Germline values: CDR1 LNHDA, CDR2 SQIVND (reference sequence). There are 13 residues in the CDR3. V lost 3 bases and J lost 7, with 12 bases in between.

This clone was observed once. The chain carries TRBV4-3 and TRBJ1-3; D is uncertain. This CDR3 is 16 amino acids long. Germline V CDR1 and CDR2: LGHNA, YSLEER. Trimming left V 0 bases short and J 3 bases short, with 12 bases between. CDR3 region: CASSQESRLVGNTIYF. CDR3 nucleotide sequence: TGCGCCAGCAGCCAAGAAAGCCGTCTTGTTGGAAACACCATATATTTT.

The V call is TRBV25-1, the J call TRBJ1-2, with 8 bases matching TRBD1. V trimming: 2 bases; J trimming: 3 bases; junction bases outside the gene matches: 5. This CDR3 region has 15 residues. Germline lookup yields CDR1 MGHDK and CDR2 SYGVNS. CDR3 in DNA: TGTGCCAGCAGTGAAACAGGGGGTACTTACTATGGCTACACCTTC. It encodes CASSETGGTYYGYTF.

The CDR3: CASSVATGAGELFF. DNA of the CDR3: TGTGCCAGCAGCGTAGCGACCGGAGCCGGGGAGCTGTTTTTT. The rearrangement uses TRBV9 and TRBJ2-2; D remains ambiguous. Looked up from germline, CDR1 is SGDLS and CDR2 is YYNGEE. Trimming stripped 0 bases from V and 6 bases from J, with 9 bases between. The length of the CDR3 is 14 residues.

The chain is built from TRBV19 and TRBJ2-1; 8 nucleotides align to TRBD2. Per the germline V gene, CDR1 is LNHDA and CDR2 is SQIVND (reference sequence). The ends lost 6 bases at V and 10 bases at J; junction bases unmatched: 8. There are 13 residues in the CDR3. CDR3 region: CASSTKPGGEQFF. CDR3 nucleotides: TGTGCCAGTAGCACCAAACCGGGGGGGGAGCAGTTCTTC.

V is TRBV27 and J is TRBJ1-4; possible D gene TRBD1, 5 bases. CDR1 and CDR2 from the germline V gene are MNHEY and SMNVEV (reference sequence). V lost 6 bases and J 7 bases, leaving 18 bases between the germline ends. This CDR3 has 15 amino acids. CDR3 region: CASSEGTRGGEKLFF. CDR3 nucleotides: TGTGCCAGCAGCGAGGGGACTAGGGGTGGTGAAAAACTGTTTTTT.

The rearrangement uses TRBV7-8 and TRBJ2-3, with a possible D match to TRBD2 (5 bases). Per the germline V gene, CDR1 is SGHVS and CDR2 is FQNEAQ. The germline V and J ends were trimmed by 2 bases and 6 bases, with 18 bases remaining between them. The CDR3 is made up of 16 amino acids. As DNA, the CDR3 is TGTGCCAGCAGCTTATTCTCGGGAACTGTCGGGGATACGCAGTATTTT. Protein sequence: CASSLFSGTVGDTQYF.

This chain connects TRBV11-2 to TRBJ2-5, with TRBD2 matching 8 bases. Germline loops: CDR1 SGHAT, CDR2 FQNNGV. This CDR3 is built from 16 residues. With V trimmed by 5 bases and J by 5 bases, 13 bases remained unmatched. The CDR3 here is CASSPGRAEREETQYF. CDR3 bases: TGTGCCAGCAGCCCCGGGAGGGCCGAGCGGGAGGAGACCCAGTACTTC. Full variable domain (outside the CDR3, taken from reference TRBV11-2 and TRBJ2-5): EAGVAQSPRYKIIEKRQSVAFWCNPISGHATLYWYQQILGQGPKLLIQFQNNGVVDDSQLPKDRFSAERLKGVDSTLKIQPAKLEDSAVYLCASSPGRAEREETQYFGPGTRLLVL.

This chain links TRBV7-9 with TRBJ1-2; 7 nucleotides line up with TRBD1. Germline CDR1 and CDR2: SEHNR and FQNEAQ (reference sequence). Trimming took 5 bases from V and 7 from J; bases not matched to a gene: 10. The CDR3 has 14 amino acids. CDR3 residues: CASSPPTGLIGYTF. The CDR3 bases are TGTGCCAGCAGCCCCCCGACAGGGTTGATTGGCTACACCTTC.

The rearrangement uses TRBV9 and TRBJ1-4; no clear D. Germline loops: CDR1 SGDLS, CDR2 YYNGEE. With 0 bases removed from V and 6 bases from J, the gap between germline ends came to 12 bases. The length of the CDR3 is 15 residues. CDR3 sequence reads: CASSVVGRKDEKLFF. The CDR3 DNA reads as TGTGCCAGCAGCGTAGTTGGGAGAAAGGATGAAAAACTGTTTTTT.

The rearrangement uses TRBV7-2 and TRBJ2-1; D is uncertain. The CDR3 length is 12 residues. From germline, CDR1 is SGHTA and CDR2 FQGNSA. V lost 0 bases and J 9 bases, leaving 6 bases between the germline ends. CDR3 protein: CASSLARGEQFF. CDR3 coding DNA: TGTGCCAGCAGCTTAGCCCGAGGTGAGCAGTTCTTC.

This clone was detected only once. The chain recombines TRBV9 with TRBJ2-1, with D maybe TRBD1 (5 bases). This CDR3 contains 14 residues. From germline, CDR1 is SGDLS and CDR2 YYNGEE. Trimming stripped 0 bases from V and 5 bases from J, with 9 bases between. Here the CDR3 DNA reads TGTGCCAGCAGCGTAGGTGTAGGGGACAATGAGCAGTTCTTC. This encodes CASSVGVGDNEQFF.

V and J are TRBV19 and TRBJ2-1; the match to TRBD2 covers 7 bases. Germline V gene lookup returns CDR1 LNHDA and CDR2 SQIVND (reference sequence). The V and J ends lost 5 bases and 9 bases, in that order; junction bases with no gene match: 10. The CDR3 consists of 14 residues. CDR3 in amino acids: CASSGGWREIEQFF. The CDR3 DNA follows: TGTGCCAGTAGTGGAGGATGGCGGGAGATTGAGCAGTTCTTC.

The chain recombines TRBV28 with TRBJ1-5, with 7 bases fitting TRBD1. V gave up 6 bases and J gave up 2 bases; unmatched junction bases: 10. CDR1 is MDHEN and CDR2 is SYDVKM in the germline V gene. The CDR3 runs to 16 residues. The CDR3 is CASSLRDRRGNQPQHF. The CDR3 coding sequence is TGTGCCAGCAGCCTCCGGGACAGAAGGGGCAATCAGCCCCAGCATTTT.

The CDR3 loop reads CASSVGTVPYNEQFF. CDR3 in DNA: TGTGCCAGCAGCGTAGGGACAGTCCCCTACAATGAGCAGTTCTTC. The chain uses TRBV9 and TRBJ2-1; D might be TRBD1 (6 bases). Germline V lookup: CDR1 SGDLS, CDR2 YYNGEE. V dropped 0 bases and J dropped 2 bases, with 9 bases sitting between them. The CDR3 covers 15 residues.

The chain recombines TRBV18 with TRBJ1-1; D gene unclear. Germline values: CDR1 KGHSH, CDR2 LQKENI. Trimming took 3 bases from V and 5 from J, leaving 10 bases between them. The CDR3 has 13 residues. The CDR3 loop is CASSPKGGTEAFF. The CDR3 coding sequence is TGTGCCAGCTCACCTAAGGGAGGGACTGAAGCTTTCTTT. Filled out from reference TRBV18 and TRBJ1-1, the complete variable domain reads NAGVMQNPRHLVRRRGQEARLRCSPMKGHSHVYWYRQLPEEGLKFMVYLQKENIIDESGMPKERFSAEFPKEGPSILRIQQVVRGDSAAYFCASSPKGGTEAFFGQGTRLTVV.

CDR3 in amino acids: CASSLPGPSYEQYF. DNA of the CDR3: TGTGCCAGCAGCCTCCCAGGGCCCTCCTACGAGCAGTACTTC. The genes are TRBV6-5 and TRBJ2-7; a possible D gene is TRBD1 (5 bases). Germline V gives CDR1 MNHEY, CDR2 SVGAGI. The ends were cut back, 6 bases at V and 0 bases at J, with 12 bases in the middle. This CDR3 contains 14 residues.

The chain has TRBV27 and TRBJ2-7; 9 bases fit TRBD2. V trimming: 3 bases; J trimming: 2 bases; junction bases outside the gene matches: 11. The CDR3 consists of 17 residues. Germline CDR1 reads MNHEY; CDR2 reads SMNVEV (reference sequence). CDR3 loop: CASSFRASGILTYEQYF. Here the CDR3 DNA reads TGTGCCAGCAGTTTCCGTGCTAGCGGGATTTTAACCTACGAGCAGTACTTC.

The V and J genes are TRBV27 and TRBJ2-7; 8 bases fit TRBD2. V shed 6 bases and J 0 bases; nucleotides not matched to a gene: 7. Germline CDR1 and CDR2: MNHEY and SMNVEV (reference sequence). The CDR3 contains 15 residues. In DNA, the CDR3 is TGTGCCAGCAGCTACAGCGGGAGTGGCTCCTACGAGCAGTACTTC. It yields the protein CASSYSGSGSYEQYF.

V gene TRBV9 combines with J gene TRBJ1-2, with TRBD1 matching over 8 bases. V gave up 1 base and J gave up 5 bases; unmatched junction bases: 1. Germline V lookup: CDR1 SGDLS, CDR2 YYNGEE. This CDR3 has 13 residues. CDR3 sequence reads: CASSVRTGYGYTF. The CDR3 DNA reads TGTGCCAGCAGCGTAAGGACAGGGTATGGCTACACCTTC.

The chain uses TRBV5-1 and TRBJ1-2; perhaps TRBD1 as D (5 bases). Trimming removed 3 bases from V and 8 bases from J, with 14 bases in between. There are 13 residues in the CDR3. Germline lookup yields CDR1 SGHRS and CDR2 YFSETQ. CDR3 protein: CASSSTGVGGYTF. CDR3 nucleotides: TGCGCCAGCAGCTCTACGGGGGTCGGCGGCTACACCTTC.

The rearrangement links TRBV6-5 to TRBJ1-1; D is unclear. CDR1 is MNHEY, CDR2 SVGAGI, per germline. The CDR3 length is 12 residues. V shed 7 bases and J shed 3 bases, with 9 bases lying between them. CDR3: CASTGVDTEAFF. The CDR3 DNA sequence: TGTGCCAGCACTGGTGTAGACACTGAAGCTTTCTTT.

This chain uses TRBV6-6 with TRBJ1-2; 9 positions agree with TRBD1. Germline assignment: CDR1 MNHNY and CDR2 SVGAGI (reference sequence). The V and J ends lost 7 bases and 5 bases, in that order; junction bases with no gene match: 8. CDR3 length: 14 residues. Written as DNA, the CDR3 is TGTGCCAGCACACTAACAGGGGGCAGTTATGGCTACACCTTC. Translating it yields CASTLTGGSYGYTF.